This T cell receptor (beta chain) was sequenced for a study of shared clonotypes between healthy human individuals. General study findings and limits: Against clonotypes common to all four donors, non-shared ones had lower generation probabilities.

Every subset had its genomic DNA shared out evenly among several immunoSEQ plates. In the study's own analysis: Junction-only sequences without quality scores were provided by ImmunoSEQ, so filtering was different. The repertoire was sequenced with immunoSEQ multiplex PCR; TCRdb's copy has only in-frame clones and lacks some. That table gives V, J and clone size, and the DNA gave D and trimming. Here the sample spans approximately 600,000 clones, about 95% being singletons. Turning to this clone: Antigen unknown.

Germline V gives CDR1 SEHNR, CDR2 FQNEAQ (reference sequence). This CDR3 comprises 17 residues. Trimming stripped 5 bases from V and 0 bases from J, with 19 bases between. Terminally differentiated effector memory CD45RA+ cells were left out of the naive CD8 fraction, which was CD45RO-negative and positively selected for CCR7. The study enrolled healthy HIV-negative adults without recent acute infections or vaccinations as donors. The clonotype comes from a woman under 40 in good health. The chain employs TRBV7-9 and TRBJ1-1; D possibly corresponds to TRBD1 (6 bases). Sequencing was carried out using naive CD8+ T cells sorted from blood. The CDR3 DNA follows: TGTGCCAGCAGCCACCCCTGGACAGCCGATGTGAACACTGAAGCTTTCTTT. Protein sequence: CASSHPWTADVNTEAFF.